This T cell receptor (beta chain) was recovered during a study of response to subunit inactivated influenza vaccine. Whole-study findings and limits: That few new T cells are recruited by each seasonal influenza vaccination was the authors' suggestion.

TCRdb reprocessed the RT-PCR reads via MiXCR and lists one record per CDR3 protein. The sample records 560,000 or so distinct CDR3 sequences, less than 10% being singletons. CDR3 length: 16 amino acids. The V gene's germline CDR1 is SNHLY and CDR2 FYNNEI. Trimming cost V 8 bases and J 9 bases, with 28 bases left between them. This clonotype was seen a handful of times. Its cognate antigen is unknown. The sample consisted of PBMCs from blood, taken less than 25 months after vaccination. This sequence originates from a man between 45 and 75 years old who received an inactivated influenza vaccine. The V and J genes are TRBV2 and TRBJ1-1; possibly TRBD1 for D (5 bases). The CDR3 region is CASVIGGAQSLFKAFF. The CDR3 region has the DNA TGTGCCAGCGTCATCGGAGGGGCACAGAGCCTCTTTAAAGCTTTCTTT. Variable domain in full (rest from reference TRBV2 and TRBJ1-1): EPEVTQTPSHQVTQMGQEVILRCVPISNHLYFYWYRQILGQKVEFLVSFYNNEISEKSEIFDDQFSVERPDGSNFTLKIRSTKLEDSAMYFCASVIGGAQSLFKAFFGQGTRLTVV.